A selection of T cell receptor beta chains follows, all from one sample in a study of blood T cell repertoires in COVID-19. The repertoire was sequenced with immunoSEQ multiplex PCR; TCRdb's copy has only in-frame clones and lacks some. The sample holds 180,000 or so clones, roughly 88% seen once. The specimen sequenced was peripheral blood. Receptor source: a woman of 80 years or more with acute or convalescent COVID-19. The CDR3 runs from the conserved cysteine through the conserved F or W. The order of the fields is CDR3 length, D gene, clone size, V gene, J gene, CDR3 protein, CDR3 DNA. A D gene is named only where the DNA matches it firmly. Clone size is given for some rows only: seen once, a few or many times, or a class if the clone is expanded.

13	TRBD1	NA	TRBV19	TRBJ1-2	CASSITEGAGYTF	TGTGCCAGTAGTATAACGGAGGGGGCTGGCTACACCTTC
16	TRBD1	NA	TRBV15	TRBJ1-2	CATSRDLEVTGEGYTF	TGTGCCACCAGCAGAGATCTGGAGGTAACAGGGGAAGGCTACACCTTC
15	NA	NA	TRBV2	TRBJ1-1	CASSVGPPAATEAFF	TGTGCCAGCAGCGTGGGGCCCCCGGCGGCCACTGAAGCTTTCTTT
15	TRBD2	NA	TRBV6-5	TRBJ2-7	CASSPTSGGAYEQYF	TGTGCCAGCAGCCCCACTAGCGGGGGGGCCTACGAGCAGTACTTC
19	TRBD2	NA	TRBV7-9	TRBJ2-7	CASSSEVYVGGRISYEQYF	TGTGCCAGCAGCTCCGAAGTGTATGTGGGGGGGAGAATCTCCTACGAGCAGTACTTC
15	NA	NA	TRBV6-2/TRBV6-3	TRBJ2-3	CASSYILVGADTQYF	TGTGCCAGCAGTTACATCCTAGTCGGGGCAGATACGCAGTATTTT
11	NA	NA	TRBV6-5	TRBJ2-7	CGSGEFYEQYF	TGTGGGTCAGGGGAATTTTACGAGCAGTACTTC
15	TRBD1	few	TRBV5-4	TRBJ1-1	CASSLLGQGRTEAFF	TGTGCCAGCAGCTTGTTGGGACAGGGTCGCACTGAAGCTTTCTTT
16	TRBD2	once	TRBV19	TRBJ2-3	CASSPLLAGATDTQYF	TGTGCCAGTAGTCCGCTACTAGCGGGAGCCACAGATACGCAGTATTTT
14	NA	NA	TRBV6-5	TRBJ1-1	CASGLLGLNTEAFF	TGTGCCAGCGGACTACTGGGGTTGAACACTGAAGCTTTCTTT
16	NA	NA	TRBV11-3	TRBJ1-2	CASSFSGWVRLDGYTF	TGTGCCAGCAGCTTCTCCGGATGGGTCCGCCTAGATGGCTACACCTTC
14	TRBD1	once	TRBV7-2	TRBJ1-5	CASSSTGGGQPQHF	TGTGCCAGCAGCTCGACAGGGGGAGGACAGCCCCAGCATTTT
14	TRBD1	NA	TRBV5-1	TRBJ2-7	CASSLAWGQYEQYF	TGCGCCAGCAGCTTGGCTTGGGGACAGTACGAGCAGTACTTC
15	TRBD2	NA	TRBV9	TRBJ2-3	CASSGGGYGTDTQYF	TGTGCCAGCAGTGGGGGGGGATATGGCACAGATACGCAGTATTTT
14	TRBD1	NA	TRBV18	TRBJ2-7	CASSPGTGMHEQYF	TGTGCCAGCTCACCAGGGACAGGGATGCACGAGCAGTACTTC
14	TRBD1	once	TRBV18	TRBJ1-1	CASSLDRLNTEAFF	TGTGCCAGCTCATTGGACAGGTTGAACACTGAAGCTTTCTTT
16	TRBD2	NA	TRBV6-1	TRBJ2-3	CASSEAGLAGADTQYF	TGTGCCAGCAGTGAAGCGGGACTAGCGGGGGCAGATACGCAGTATTTT
15	NA	NA	TRBV6-6	TRBJ1-2	CASSPLDRFDYGYTF	TGTGCCAGCAGTCCACTAGACAGGTTTGACTATGGCTACACCTTC
16	TRBD2	NA	TRBV10-3	TRBJ2-1	CAISETASGRADEQFF	TGTGCCATCAGTGAAACCGCCAGCGGGAGGGCCGATGAGCAGTTCTTC
13	NA	NA	TRBV30	TRBJ1-2	CAWSSGGDDGYTF	TGTGCCTGGAGTTCGGGGGGCGATGACGGCTACACCTTC
14	TRBD1	NA	TRBV7-2	TRBJ2-7	CASSFTGGPNEQYF	TGTGCCAGCAGCTTCACAGGGGGCCCCAACGAGCAGTACTTC
16	NA	NA	TRBV9	TRBJ2-1	CASGNSYQSSYNEQFF	TGTGCCAGCGGAAACAGTTATCAGAGCTCCTACAATGAGCAGTTCTTC
16	TRBD1	NA	TRBV6-6	TRBJ1-5	CASSRGQGLSNQPQHF	TGTGCCAGCAGTCGAGGACAGGGGTTGTCCAATCAGCCCCAGCATTTT
18	TRBD2	NA	TRBV7-8	TRBJ2-3	CASSRPGLAGGITDTQYF	TGTGCCAGCAGCCGACCGGGACTAGCGGGAGGGATTACAGATACGCAGTATTTT
16	NA	NA	TRBV7-2	TRBJ2-7	CASSLVGRTISYEQYF	TGTGCCAGCAGCTTAGTGGGCAGGACTATATCCTACGAGCAGTACTTC
15	NA	few	TRBV19	TRBJ1-2	CASIPTRGANYGYTF	TGTGCCAGTATCCCGACCCGGGGAGCTAACTATGGCTACACCTTC